Listed below are T cell receptor beta chains from one sample, sequenced in a study of vaccination and CD4 T cells after COVID-19. TCRdb re-called the PCR reads through MiXCR, storing one row per CDR3 protein. Of 15,000 to 20,000 distinct CDR3 sequences in the sample, roughly 64% were seen once. These TCRs' antigens remain unknown. Sequencing was carried out using CD4+ T cells from blood, cultured in vitro. The receptors were gathered from a human donor who had recovered from COVID-19. CDR3s include the opening cysteine and the closing phenylalanine or tryptophan. The D gene is left open where the match is weak. Some rows have no size entry. The others give once, few or many, or a class for an expanded clone.

abundance,j_gene,d_gene,v_gene,CDR3aa,CDR3nt
few,TRBJ2-2,.,TRBV2,CASGAGSGAGELFF,TGTGCCAGCGGGGCAGGCTCGGGGGCCGGGGAGCTGTTTTTT
few,TRBJ1-2,.,TRBV24-1,CATSDALIRGYTF,TGTGCCACCAGTGATGCCCTTATCCGGGGCTACACCTTC
.,TRBJ1-2,TRBD1,TRBV5-1,CASSPGDREHGYTF,TGCGCCAGCAGCCCGGGGGACAGGGAACATGGCTACACCTTC
.,TRBJ1-3,.,TRBV14,CASSQAGAGTIYF,TGTGCCAGCAGCCAAGCAGGTGCCGGCACCATATATTTT
few,TRBJ2-2,TRBD1,TRBV2,CASSPGQGATGELFF,TGTGCCAGCAGTCCGGGACAGGGGGCCACCGGGGAGCTGTTTTTT
medium-sized,TRBJ1-5,TRBD1,TRBV15,CATSRAQGAGNQPQHF,TGTGCCACCAGCAGAGCCCAGGGGGCAGGCAATCAGCCCCAGCATTTT
.,TRBJ2-5,.,TRBV7-2,CASSLLIGRQETQYF,TGTGCCAGCAGTCTTCTCATAGGGCGCCAAGAGACCCAGTACTTC
.,TRBJ2-2,.,TRBV24-1,CATSQTGDLTGELFF,TGTGCCACCAGCCAGACGGGTGATCTCACCGGGGAGCTGTTTTTT
.,TRBJ2-7,.,TRBV29-1,CSVAGARDEQYF,TGCAGCGTTGCAGGGGCGCGGGACGAGCAGTACTTC
.,TRBJ1-5,TRBD1,TRBV24-1,CATSETQGVSQPQHF,TGTGCCACCAGTGAGACTCAGGGGGTGAGTCAGCCCCAGCATTTT
.,TRBJ1-4,.,TRBV7-2,CASQERPATNEKLFF,TGTGCCAGCCAGGAGAGGCCTGCAACTAATGAAAAACTGTTTTTT
.,TRBJ2-4,.,TRBV20-1,CSAVPGPDKNIQYF,TGCAGTGCTGTCCCGGGTCCAGACAAAAACATTCAGTACTTC
.,TRBJ2-4,TRBD2,TRBV2,CASRRLAGATKNIQYF,TGTGCCAGCAGGCGCCTAGCGGGAGCAACCAAAAACATTCAGTACTTC
.,TRBJ2-5,.,TRBV2,CASSEGLGGEETQYF,TGTGCCAGCAGTGAAGGCCTAGGCGGGGAAGAGACCCAGTACTTC